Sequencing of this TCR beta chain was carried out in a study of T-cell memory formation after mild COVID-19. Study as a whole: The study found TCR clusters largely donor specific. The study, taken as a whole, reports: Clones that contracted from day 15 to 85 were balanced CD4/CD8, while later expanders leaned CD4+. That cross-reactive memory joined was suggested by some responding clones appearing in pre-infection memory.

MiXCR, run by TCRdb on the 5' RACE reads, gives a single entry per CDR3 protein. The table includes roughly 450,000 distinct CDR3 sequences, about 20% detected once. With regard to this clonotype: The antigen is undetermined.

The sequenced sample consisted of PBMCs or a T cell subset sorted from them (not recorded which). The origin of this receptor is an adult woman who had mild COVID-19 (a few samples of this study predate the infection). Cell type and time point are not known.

For the CDR3, the DNA is TGTGCCAGCAGCTTAGAGACGGGCACCGGGGAGCTGTTTTTT. It yields the protein CASSLETGTGELFF. The chain uses TRBV7-9 and TRBJ2-2, with D uncertain. The length of the CDR3 is 14 residues. Germline V lookup: CDR1 SEHNR, CDR2 FQNEAQ (reference sequence). With 1 base removed from V and 4 bases from J, the gap between germline ends came to 7 bases.